Ten or more counts support the clone carrying this T cell receptor beta chain. Germline CDR1 and CDR2: MGHRA and YSYEKL. The CDR3 totals 16 residues. The V and J ends lost 4 bases and 9 bases respectively, with 19 bases between them. The entry originates in a study of blood T cells in healthy people across ages. For the second PCR, which ran for about 7 to 11 cycles, a sample-barcoded 5' primer and a J-beta primer mix were used. TCRdb recomputed calls from the 5' RACE reads with MiXCR, one row per CDR3 protein. Among roughly 680,000 distinct CDR3 sequences, over 40% were seen once, and the ten largest hold roughly 13%.

The specimen was blood. This sequence was found in an elderly woman in good health. J is TRBJ1-6 and V is TRBV4-1; D perhaps matches TRBD1 (6 bases). The CDR3 region is CASSPLGPGVSSPLHF. The CDR3 coding sequence is TGCGCCAGCAGCCCCCTCGGCCCAGGGGTTAGTTCACCCCTCCACTTT.